The clone carrying this T cell receptor beta chain was recorded only once. Its antigen is unknown. The sample is drawn from a study of T cells in narcolepsy. About the research overall: Patients with NT1 or NT2 and healthy control donors were enrolled.

Study-wide results and caveats: Reportedly, autoreactive clonotypes were serially detected in patients' blood but not controls'.

Assay: immunoSEQ multiplex PCR; the TCRdb copy retains only in-frame clones and omits some. The sample includes tens of thousands of clones, roughly four fifths of them seen just once. Germline lookup yields CDR1 SGHRS and CDR2 YFSETQ. The ends were cut back, 0 bases at V and 0 bases at J, with 8 bases in the middle. The CDR3 consists of 15 residues. The rearrangement uses TRBV5-1 and TRBJ2-3; D is unclear. The sequencing sample was made of memory (CD45RA-) CD4+ T cells from blood. This receptor was taken from a human donor in good health. The CDR3 reads CASSLDGVSTDTQYF. For the CDR3, the DNA is TGCGCCAGCAGCTTGGATGGGGTTAGCACAGATACGCAGTATTTT. Variable domain in full (rest from reference TRBV5-1 and TRBJ2-3): KAGVTQTPRYLIKTRGQQVTLSCSPISGHRSVSWYQQTPGQGLQFLFEYFSETQRNKGNFPGRFSGRQFSNSRSEMNVSTLELGDSALYLCASSLDGVSTDTQYFGPGTRLTVL.